This TCR beta chain comes out of a study of technical replicates of blood from a few donors (dated by TCRdb to about 2017). A word on this clone: This receptor's antigen is unknown. No base-level quality is on record; no much larger clone is a single base apart.

Via the germline V gene, CDR1 is SGHVS and CDR2 FQNEAQ. Clipping removes 0 bases from V and 5 bases from J, with 9 as the unmatched junction base count. The CDR3 measures 18 amino acids from cysteine to phenylalanine. Only CDR3 DNA is held: 54 bases, read in frame from base 1. Library generation was performed with the immunoSEQ multiplex PCR assay. TCRdb mirrors the immuneACCESS table, restricted to in-frame sequences. Some clones are absent from its copies; in checked studies, under half trace to an unresolved V gene, and the reason for the others is unknown. The sample contains about 70,000 clones, 95% to 98% of them found a single time. Jointly, the top ten make up 0.2% to 0.25% of the sample.

The sequencing sample was made of T cells isolated from PBMCs. This chain joins TRBV7-8 to TRBJ2-1; 11 bases in the middle match TRBD2. The receptor comes from a human donor in good health. In nucleotides, the sequence is TGTGCCAGCAGCTTAGCCCCAAATTATAGCGGGAGGGACAATGAGCAGTTCTTC. It translates as CASSLAPNYSGRDNEQFF.